This TCR beta chain was sequenced for a study of control samples from healthy donors and cancer patients (TCRdb year 2020). The protocol used for the library was the immunoSEQ multiplex PCR assay. Here the immuneACCESS table is served through TCRdb, limited to in-frame sequences with V and J called. Missing clones are a known gap in these copies; in checked studies unresolved V genes cover under half, and the rest lacks a known reason. This sample holds fewer than 200,000 clones; roughly 93% were observed only once. The ten largest clones represent more than 1.2% of the sample. A note on this clone: The clone's antigen remains unknown. Sequence at one end of the junction differs from germline and may be a read error.

Its CDR3 holds 13 amino acids, cysteine through phenylalanine. Of all the DNA, just the CDR3 is kept, 39 bases in frame from base 1. As encoded in the germline V gene, CDR1 is SGHAT while CDR2 is FQNNGV. Material: blood. The source of this sequence is a man aged 18-30 years in good health. The rearrangement joined TRBV11-2 to TRBJ2-7; the D gene cannot be named for sure. The CDR3 region: CASSLEASYEQYF. In nucleotide form, the sequence is TGTGCCAGCAGCCTAGAAGCCTCCTACGAGCAGTACTTC.